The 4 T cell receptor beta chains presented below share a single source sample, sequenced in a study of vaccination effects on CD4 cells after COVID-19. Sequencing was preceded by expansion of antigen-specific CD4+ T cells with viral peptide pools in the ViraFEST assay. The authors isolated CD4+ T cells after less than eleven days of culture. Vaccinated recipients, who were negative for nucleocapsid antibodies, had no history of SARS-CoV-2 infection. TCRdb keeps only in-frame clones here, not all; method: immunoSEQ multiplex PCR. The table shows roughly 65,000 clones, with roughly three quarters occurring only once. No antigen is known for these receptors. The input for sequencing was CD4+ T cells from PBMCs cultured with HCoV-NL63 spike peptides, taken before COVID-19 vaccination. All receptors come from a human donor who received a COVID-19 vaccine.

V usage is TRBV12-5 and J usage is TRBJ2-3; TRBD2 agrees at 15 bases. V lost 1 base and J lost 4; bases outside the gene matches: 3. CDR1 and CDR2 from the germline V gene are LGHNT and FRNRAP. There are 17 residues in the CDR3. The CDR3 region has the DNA TGTGCTAGTGGTTTGGCAGGGACTAGCGGGGGGTCAGATACGCAGTATTTT. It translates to CASGLAGTSGGSDTQYF.

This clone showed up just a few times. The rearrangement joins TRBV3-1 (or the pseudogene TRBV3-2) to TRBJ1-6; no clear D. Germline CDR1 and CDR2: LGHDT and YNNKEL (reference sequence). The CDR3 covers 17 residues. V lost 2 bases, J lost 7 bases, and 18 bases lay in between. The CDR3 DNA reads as TGTGCCAGCAGCCAAACCCACCGTCCCCAAATAAATTCACCCCTCCACTTT. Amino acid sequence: CASSQTHRPQINSPLHF.

CDR3 region: CASSRPTGSAYEQYV. CDR3 coding DNA: TGTGCCAGCAGTCGTCCTACGGGTTCGGCCTACGAGCAGTACGTC. The chain employs TRBV11-1 and TRBJ2-7; no firm D call. V dropped 6 bases and J dropped 2 bases, with 17 bases sitting between them. This CDR3 is 15 amino acids long. Looked up from germline, CDR1 is SGHAT and CDR2 is FQDESV (reference sequence).

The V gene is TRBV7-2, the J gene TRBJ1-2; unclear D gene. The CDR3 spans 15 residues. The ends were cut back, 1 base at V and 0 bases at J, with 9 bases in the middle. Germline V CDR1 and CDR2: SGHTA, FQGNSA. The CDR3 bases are TGTGCCAGCAGCTTAGAGTCCGGCACTAACTATGGCTACACCTTC. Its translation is CASSLESGTNYGYTF.